This T cell receptor (beta chain) was retrieved from a study of blood T cell repertoires in COVID-19. Study as a whole: COVID-19 samples collected from the United States, Italy and Spain covered acute and convalescent phases. Sample material is recorded as cDNA or gDNA derived from T cells, B-cell-depleted T cells, or PBMCs.

Looked up from germline, CDR1 is MNHEY and CDR2 is SVGAGI. The CDR3 is 11 residues long. Trimming shortened V by 11 bases and J by 5 bases, and 12 bases separated the two germline ends. In the authors' methods: Reference gene primer amplification gave nucleated cell count estimates. Some clones are missing from TCRdb's copy, which holds only in-frame ones; the method was immunoSEQ multiplex PCR. That table is the source of V, J and clone size, and D and trimming were worked out from the DNA. The sample lists around 92,000 clones, 89% occurring once. The sequence derives from a woman of 80 years or more with active COVID-19. This rearrangement joins TRBV6-5 to TRBJ1-2; perhaps TRBD1 as D (6 bases). The sequenced material came from peripheral blood. CDR3 in amino acids: CAGQGTYGYTF. CDR3 sequence (DNA): TGTGCCGGCCAAGGGACATATGGCTACACCTTC.